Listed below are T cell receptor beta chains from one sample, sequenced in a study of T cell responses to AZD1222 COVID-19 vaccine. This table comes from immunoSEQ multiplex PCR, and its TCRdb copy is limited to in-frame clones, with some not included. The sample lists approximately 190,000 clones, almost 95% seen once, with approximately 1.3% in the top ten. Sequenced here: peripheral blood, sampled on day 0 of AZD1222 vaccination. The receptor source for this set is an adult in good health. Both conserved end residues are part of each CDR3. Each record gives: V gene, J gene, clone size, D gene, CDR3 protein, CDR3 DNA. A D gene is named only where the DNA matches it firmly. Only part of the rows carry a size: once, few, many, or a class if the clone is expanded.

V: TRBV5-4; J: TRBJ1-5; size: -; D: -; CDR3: CASSGDPGGPQHF; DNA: TGTGCCAGCAGCGGGGATCCTGGGGGGCCCCAGCATTTT
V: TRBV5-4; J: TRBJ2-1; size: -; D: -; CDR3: CASSLEGTPSYNEQFF; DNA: TGTGCCAGCAGCTTGGAAGGGACACCCTCCTACAATGAGCAGTTCTTC
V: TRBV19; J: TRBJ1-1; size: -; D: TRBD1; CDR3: CASSPGGPTTEAFF; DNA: TGTGCCAGTAGTCCAGGGGGACCGACTACTGAAGCTTTCTTT
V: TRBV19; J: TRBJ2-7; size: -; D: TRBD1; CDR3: CATRALGQNSYEQYF; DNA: TGTGCCACAAGAGCCCTGGGACAGAATTCCTACGAGCAGTACTTC
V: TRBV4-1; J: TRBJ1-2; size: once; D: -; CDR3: CASSQDRAGGYTF; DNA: TGCGCCAGCAGCCAAGACAGGGCTGGGGGCTACACCTTC
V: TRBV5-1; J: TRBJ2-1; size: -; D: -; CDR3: CASSSLTGQDEQFF; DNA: TGCGCCAGCAGCTCCCTGACGGGCCAGGATGAGCAGTTCTTC
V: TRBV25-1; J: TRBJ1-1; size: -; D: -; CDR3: CASTWAANTEAFF; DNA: TGTGCCAGCACATGGGCAGCGAACACTGAAGCTTTCTTT
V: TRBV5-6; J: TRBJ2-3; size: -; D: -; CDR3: CASSLWGGSTDTQYF; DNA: TGTGCCAGCAGCTTGTGGGGGGGCAGCACAGATACGCAGTATTTT
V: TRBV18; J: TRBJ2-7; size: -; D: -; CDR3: CASSPQAPRSYEQYF; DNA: TGTGCCAGCTCCCCACAGGCCCCCCGCTCCTACGAGCAGTACTTC
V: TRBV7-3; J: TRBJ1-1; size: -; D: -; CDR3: CASSPRRSGSSEAFF; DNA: TGTGCCAGCAGCCCCAGAAGGAGTGGCTCGAGCGAAGCTTTCTTT
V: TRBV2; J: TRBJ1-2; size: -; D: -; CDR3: CASRGGTSVIYGYTF; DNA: TGTGCCAGCAGGGGGGGGACGTCAGTGATTTATGGCTACACCTTC
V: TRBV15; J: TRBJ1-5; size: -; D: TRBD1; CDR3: CATSRDRGQGGLPQHF; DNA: TGTGCCACCAGCAGAGATCGGGGACAGGGGGGGTTGCCCCAGCATTTT
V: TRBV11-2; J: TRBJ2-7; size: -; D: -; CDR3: CASSPGGGPGIYEQYF; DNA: TGTGCCAGCAGCCCAGGGGGAGGGCCAGGAATCTACGAGCAGTACTTC
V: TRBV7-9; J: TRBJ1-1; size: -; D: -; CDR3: CASSSPSGGFRTEAFF; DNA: TGTGCCAGCAGCTCACCCTCGGGGGGATTTCGCACTGAAGCTTTCTTT
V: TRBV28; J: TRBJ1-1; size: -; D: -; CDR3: CASTLNRATFF; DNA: TGTGCCAGCACTCTAAACAGGGCCACTTTCTTT
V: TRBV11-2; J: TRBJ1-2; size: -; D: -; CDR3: CASSLGAPPTNYGYTF; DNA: TGTGCCAGCAGCTTAGGGGCGCCGCCAACTAACTATGGCTACACCTTC
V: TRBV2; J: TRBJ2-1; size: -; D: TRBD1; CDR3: CASRGTETEQFF; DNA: TGTGCCAGCAGGGGGACAGAGACTGAGCAGTTCTTC
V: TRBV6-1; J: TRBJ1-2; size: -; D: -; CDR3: CASSEALRSGFGYTF; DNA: TGTGCCAGCAGTGAAGCGCTTCGGTCAGGGTTTGGCTACACCTTC
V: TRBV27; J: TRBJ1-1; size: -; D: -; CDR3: CASSWSGNTEAFF; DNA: TGTGCCAGCTCTTGGTCCGGGAACACTGAAGCTTTCTTT
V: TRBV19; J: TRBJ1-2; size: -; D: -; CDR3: CASSPLTSEGYYGYTF; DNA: TGTGCCAGTAGTCCGCTAACCTCGGAGGGATACTATGGCTACACCTTC
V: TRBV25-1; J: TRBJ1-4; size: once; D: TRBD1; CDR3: CASRPPGQGIEKLFF; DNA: TGTGCCAGTCGCCCACCGGGACAGGGGATTGAAAAACTGTTTTTT
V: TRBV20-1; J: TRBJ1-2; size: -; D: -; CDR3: CSARGDYGYTF; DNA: TGCAGTGCTAGGGGCGACTATGGCTACACCTTC
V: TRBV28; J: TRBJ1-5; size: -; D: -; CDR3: CASSLGTGSQPQHF; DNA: TGTGCCAGCAGCTTGGGGACTGGGAGTCAGCCCCAGCATTTT
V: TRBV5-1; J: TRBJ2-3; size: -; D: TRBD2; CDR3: CASSAGGVRDTQYF; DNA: TGCGCCAGCAGCGCGGGAGGCGTTCGAGATACGCAGTATTTT
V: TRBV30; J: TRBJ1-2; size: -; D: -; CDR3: CAWSPIRESYGYTF; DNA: TGTGCCTGGAGTCCCATCAGGGAGAGCTATGGCTACACCTTC
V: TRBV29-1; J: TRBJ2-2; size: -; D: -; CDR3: CSASETTGELFF; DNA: TGCAGCGCCTCGGAAACCACCGGGGAGCTGTTTTTT
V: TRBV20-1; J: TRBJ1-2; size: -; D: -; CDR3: CSASKENYGYTF; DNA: TGCAGTGCTAGTAAGGAAAACTATGGCTACACCTTC
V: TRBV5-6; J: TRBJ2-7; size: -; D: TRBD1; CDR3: CASSFGRGPYEQYF; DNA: TGTGCCAGCAGCTTCGGCAGGGGGCCCTACGAGCAGTACTTC
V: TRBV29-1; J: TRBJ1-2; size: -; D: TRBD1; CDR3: CSVGSGTGVYGYTF; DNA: TGCAGCGTGGGCTCCGGGACAGGGGTCTATGGCTACACCTTC
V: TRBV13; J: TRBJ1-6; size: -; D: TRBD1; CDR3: CASTLRDRGVMALHF; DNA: TGTGCCAGCACCCTCCGGGACAGGGGCGTCATGGCCCTCCACTTT
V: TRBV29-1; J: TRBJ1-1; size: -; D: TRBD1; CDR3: CSVMTGMGTEAFF; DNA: TGCAGCGTCATGACAGGGATGGGCACTGAAGCTTTCTTT
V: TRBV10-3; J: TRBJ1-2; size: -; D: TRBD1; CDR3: CAAGQGSYTF; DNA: TGTGCCGCCGGACAGGGGTCCTACACCTTC
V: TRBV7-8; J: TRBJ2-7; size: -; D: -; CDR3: CASSLVGAEQYF; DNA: TGTGCCAGCAGCTTAGTGGGGGCCGAGCAGTACTTC
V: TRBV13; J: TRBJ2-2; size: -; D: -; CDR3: CASSLVGVNTGELFF; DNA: TGTGCCAGCAGCTTAGTCGGAGTTAACACCGGGGAGCTGTTTTTT
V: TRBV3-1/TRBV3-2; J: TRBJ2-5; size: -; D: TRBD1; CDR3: CASSHTGEETQYF; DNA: TGTGCCAGCAGCCACACAGGGGAAGAGACCCAGTACTTC
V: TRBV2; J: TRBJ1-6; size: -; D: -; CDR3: CASNPRQNRDNSPLHF; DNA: TGTGCCAGCAACCCACGACAGAACCGGGATAATTCACCCCTCCACTTT
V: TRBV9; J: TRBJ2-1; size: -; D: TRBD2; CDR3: CASSVELAGIEQFF; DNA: TGTGCCAGCAGCGTAGAACTAGCGGGGATTGAGCAGTTCTTC
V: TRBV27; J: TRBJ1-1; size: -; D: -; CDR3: CASSLFGDLNTEAFF; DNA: TGTGCCAGCAGTTTATTTGGAGACCTGAACACTGAAGCTTTCTTT
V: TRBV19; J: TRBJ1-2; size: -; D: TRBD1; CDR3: CASSPRPGQGNGYTF; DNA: TGTGCCAGTAGTCCCCGGCCGGGACAGGGAAACGGCTACACCTTC
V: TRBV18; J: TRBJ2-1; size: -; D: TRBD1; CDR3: CASSPGTGSYNEQFF; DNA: TGTGCCAGCTCTCCCGGGACAGGCTCCTACAATGAGCAGTTCTTC
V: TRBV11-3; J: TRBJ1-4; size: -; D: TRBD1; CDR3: CASRRGEQGLVQFF; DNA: TGTGCCAGCAGGAGGGGAGAACAGGGGCTAGTTCAGTTTTTT
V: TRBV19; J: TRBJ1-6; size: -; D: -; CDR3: CASRMGSSYNSPLHF; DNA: TGTGCCAGCAGAATGGGGAGCTCCTATAATTCACCCCTCCACTTT
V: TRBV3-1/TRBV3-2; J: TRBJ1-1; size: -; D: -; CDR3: CASSRYSEAFF; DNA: TGTGCCAGCAGCCGTTACTCTGAAGCTTTCTTT
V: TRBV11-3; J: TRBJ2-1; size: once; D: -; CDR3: CASSLDGRGGSDEQFF; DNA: TGTGCCAGCAGCTTAGATGGCAGGGGTGGGTCGGATGAGCAGTTCTTC
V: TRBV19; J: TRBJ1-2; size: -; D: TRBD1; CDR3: CASSIGGDRDYGYTF; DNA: TGTGCCAGTAGTATTGGAGGGGACAGGGATTATGGCTACACCTTC
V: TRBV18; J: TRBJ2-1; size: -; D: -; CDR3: CASSPPLRSPSRDEQFF; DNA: TGTGCCAGCTCACCCCCCCTGCGGTCCCCCTCTCGGGATGAGCAGTTCTTC
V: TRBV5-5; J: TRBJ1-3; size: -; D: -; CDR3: CASSLEGSNSGNTIYF; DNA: TGTGCCAGCAGCTTGGAGGGCAGCAACTCTGGAAACACCATATATTTT
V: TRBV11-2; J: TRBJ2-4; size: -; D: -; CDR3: CASSLAGNIQYF; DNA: TGTGCCAGCAGCTTAGCGGGAAACATTCAGTACTTC
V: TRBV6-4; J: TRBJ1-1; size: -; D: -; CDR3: CASSAPPRAFF; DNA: TGTGCCAGCAGTGCCCCGCCGAGAGCTTTCTTT
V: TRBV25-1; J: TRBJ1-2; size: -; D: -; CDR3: CASSEQGPYGYTF; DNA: TGTGCCAGCAGTGAACAGGGCCCTTATGGCTACACCTTC
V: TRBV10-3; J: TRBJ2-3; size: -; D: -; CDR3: CAISEPRTDTQYF; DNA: TGTGCCATCAGTGAGCCTCGGACAGATACGCAGTATTTT